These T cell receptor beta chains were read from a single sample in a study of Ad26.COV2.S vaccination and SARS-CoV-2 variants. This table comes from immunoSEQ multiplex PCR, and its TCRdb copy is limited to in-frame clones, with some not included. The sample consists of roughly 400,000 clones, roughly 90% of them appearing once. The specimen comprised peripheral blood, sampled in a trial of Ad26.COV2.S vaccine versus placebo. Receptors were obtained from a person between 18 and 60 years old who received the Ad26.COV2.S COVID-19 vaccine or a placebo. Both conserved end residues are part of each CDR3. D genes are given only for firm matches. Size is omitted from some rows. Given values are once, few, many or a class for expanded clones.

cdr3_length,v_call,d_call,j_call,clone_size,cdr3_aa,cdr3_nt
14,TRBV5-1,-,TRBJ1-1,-,CASSLAGQNTEAFF,TGCGCCAGCAGCTTGGCCGGTCAGAACACTGAAGCTTTCTTT
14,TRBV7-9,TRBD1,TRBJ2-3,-,CASSLDRVGDTQYF,TGTGCCAGCAGCTTGGACAGGGTAGGGGATACGCAGTATTTT
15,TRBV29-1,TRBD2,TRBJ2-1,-,CSAPGGLAGGIEQFF,TGCAGCGCCCCCGGGGGGCTAGCGGGAGGGATTGAGCAGTTCTTC
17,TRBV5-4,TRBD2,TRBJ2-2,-,CASSNGLAGSTTGELFF,TGTGCCAGCAGCAACGGACTAGCGGGAAGTACCACCGGGGAGCTGTTTTTT
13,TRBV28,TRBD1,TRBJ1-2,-,CASRTGANYGYTF,TGTGCCAGTAGGACAGGCGCTAACTATGGCTACACCTTC
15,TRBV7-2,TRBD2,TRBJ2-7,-,CASSTTSGSSYEQYF,TGTGCCAGCAGCACGACTAGCGGGAGCTCCTACGAGCAGTACTTC
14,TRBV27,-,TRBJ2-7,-,CASSLNRLTYEQYF,TGTGCCAGCAGTTTAAACAGGCTTACCTACGAGCAGTACTTC
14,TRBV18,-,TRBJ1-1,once,CASSKQGKNTEAFF,TGTGCCAGCTCCAAGCAGGGGAAGAACACTGAAGCTTTCTTT
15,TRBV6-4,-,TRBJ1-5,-,CASSREGGSNQPQHF,TGTGCCAGCAGTCGAGAGGGCGGAAGCAATCAGCCCCAGCATTTT
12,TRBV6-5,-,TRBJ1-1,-,CASSDPRGEAFF,TGTGCCAGCAGCGACCCACGGGGTGAAGCTTTCTTT
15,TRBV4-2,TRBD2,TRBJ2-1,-,CASSQAGLAGGEQFF,TGTGCCAGCAGCCAAGCGGGGCTAGCGGGAGGGGAGCAGTTCTTC
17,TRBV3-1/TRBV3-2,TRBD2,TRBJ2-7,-,CASSQGIFSGRGNEQYF,TGTGCCAGCAGCCAAGGGATCTTTAGCGGGAGAGGCAACGAGCAGTACTTC
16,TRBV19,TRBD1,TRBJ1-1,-,CASSTGTGGRNTEAFF,TGTGCCAGTAGCACCGGGACAGGGGGAAGGAACACTGAAGCTTTCTTT
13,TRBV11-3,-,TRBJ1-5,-,CASSLDSNQPQHF,TGTGCCAGCAGCTTAGATAGCAATCAGCCCCAGCATTTT
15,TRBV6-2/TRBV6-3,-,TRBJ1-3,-,CASSTGQSSGNTIYF,TGTGCCAGCAGTACGGGACAAAGCTCTGGAAACACCATATATTTT
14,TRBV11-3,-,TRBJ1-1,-,CASSPGQRNTEAFF,TGTGCCAGCAGCCCGGGACAAAGGAACACTGAAGCTTTCTTT
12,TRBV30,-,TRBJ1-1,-,CAWAGVNTEAFF,TGTGCCTGGGCAGGGGTGAACACTGAAGCTTTCTTT
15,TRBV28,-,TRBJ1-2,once,CASHTRGRIRTGYTF,TGTGCCAGCCATACACGGGGAAGGATACGTACTGGCTACACCTTC
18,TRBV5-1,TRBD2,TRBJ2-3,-,CASSLVAGGPVSTDTQYF,TGCGCCAGCAGCTTGGTCGCGGGAGGGCCCGTTAGCACAGATACGCAGTATTTT
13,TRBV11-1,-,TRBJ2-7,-,CASSLGDRYEQYF,TGTGCCAGCAGCTTGGGCGACAGGTACGAGCAGTACTTC